These 13 T cell receptor beta chains were sequenced from one sample in a study of blood T cells in healthy people across ages. It was with a sample-barcoded 5' primer and a J-beta primer mix that a second PCR of roughly 6 to 12 cycles was run. TCRdb fed the 5' RACE reads into MiXCR, producing one record per CDR3 protein. The sample holds 1.8 million or so distinct CDR3 sequences; approximately 39% are singletons and the top ten take more than 20%. Source material: blood. The receptors derive from a human donor in good health.

The CDR3 region is CASSFKSAGGFYNEQFF. CDR3 DNA: TGTGCCAGCAGCTTCAAATCAGCGGGGGGGTTCTACAATGAGCAGTTCTTC. The chain carries TRBV5-6 and TRBJ2-1; 10 positions match TRBD2. J lost 3 bases, V lost 2 bases, and 8 bases had no gene match. The CDR3 loop spans 17 amino acids. Germline CDR1 and CDR2: SGHDT and YYEEEE. The whole variable domain, remainder taken from reference TRBV5-6 and TRBJ2-1, is DAGVTQSPTHLIKTRGQQVTLRCSPKSGHDTVSWYQQALGQGPQFIFQYYEEEERQRGNFPDRFSGHQFPNYSSELNVNALLLGDSALYLCASSFKSAGGFYNEQFFGPGTRLTVL.

This clonotype was seen repeatedly, ten times or more. This sequence joins TRBV10-3 and TRBJ2-4, with D possibly being TRBD1 (5 bases). The J call could be wrong; TRBJ2-7 is a better fit for the DNA end. This CDR3 has 13 residues. Per the germline V gene, CDR1 is ENHRY and CDR2 is SYGVKD. The CDR3 coding sequence is TGTGCCATCAGTGAGTTGCAGGGTGGCGAGCAGTACTTC. As protein: CAISELQGGEQYF.

The chain has TRBV13 and TRBJ1-5; D remains unclear. This CDR3 has 12 amino acids. Trimming stripped 5 bases from V and 5 bases from J, with 7 bases between. Germline V gene lookup returns CDR1 PRHDT and CDR2 FYEKMQ (reference sequence). CDR3 in amino acids: CASSIGDQPQHF. For the CDR3, the DNA is TGTGCCAGCAGCATCGGGGATCAGCCCCAGCATTTT.

The rearrangement links TRBV3-1 to TRBJ1-5, with D hard to call. In germline, CDR1 is LGHDT, CDR2 YNNKEL (reference sequence). The ends were cut back, 0 bases at V and 4 bases at J, with 13 bases in the middle. The CDR3 is made up of 16 amino acids. CDR3 nucleotide sequence: TGTGCCAGCAGCCAAGATGTTGGCCAGGAAAATCAGCCCCAGCATTTT. Its translation is CASSQDVGQENQPQHF.

The chain links TRBV12-3 or TRBV12-4 to TRBJ2-7, with TRBD1 as a possible D gene (5 bases). The CDR3 extends over 14 amino acids. The V end was cut by 6 bases, the J end by 0 bases, with 12 bases between. In DNA form, the CDR3 reads TGTGCCAGCAGCCCCAACAGGAACTCCTACGAGCAGTACTTC. It is translated as CASSPNRNSYEQYF.

The chain couples TRBV12-3 or TRBV12-4 to TRBJ2-5; D perhaps matches TRBD1 (6 bases). This CDR3 region has 14 residues. Trimming left V 7 bases short and J 4 bases short, with 16 bases between. The CDR3 here is CASNLGGGGETQYF. The CDR3 region has the DNA TGTGCCAGCAATCTAGGGGGTGGGGGAGAGACCCAGTACTTC.

This clonotype was detected only a few times. This chain links TRBV10-3 with TRBJ2-7; D uncertain. Trimming removed 4 bases at V and 5 bases at J, with 9 bases between. CDR3 length: 12 amino acids. CDR1 is ENHRY, CDR2 SYGVKD, per germline. The CDR3 region has the DNA TGTGCCATCAGTGGGCAGGCCCACGAGCAGTACTTC. Amino acids: CAISGQAHEQYF.

This clonotype came up a few times. The chain recombines TRBV6-5 with TRBJ2-3, with 13 bases aligning to TRBD2. Germline loops: CDR1 MNHEY, CDR2 SVGAGI. The trim removed 2 bases at V and 7 bases at J, leaving 3 bases unmatched. The CDR3 is 15 amino acids. Written as DNA, the CDR3 is TGTGCCAGCAGTTACACGGGACTAGCGGGGTATACGCAGTATTTT. It yields the protein CASSYTGLAGYTQYF.

As for this clonotype: Given a much more abundant clone one base away, this may be a read error. J is TRBJ2-4 and V is TRBV12-3 or TRBV12-4; 7 bases align to TRBD2. With V trimmed by 4 bases and J by 9 bases, 9 bases remained unmatched. The CDR3 is 14 amino acids. Written as DNA, the CDR3 is TGTGCCAGCAGTTGGGAGGGGAGGTATAGCATTCAGTACTTC. Its protein is CASSWEGRYSIQYF.

The table lists this clonotype with a few counts. The genes are TRBV9 and TRBJ2-7; D possibly corresponds to TRBD2 (5 bases). This CDR3 is 15 amino acids long. With 4 bases removed from V and 3 bases from J, the gap between germline ends came to 17 bases. Germline CDR1 reads SGDLS; CDR2 reads YYNGEE. The CDR3 spells CASSLGLQRYYEQYF. CDR3 DNA: TGTGCCAGCAGCTTAGGATTGCAGCGGTACTACGAGCAGTACTTC.

V is TRBV28 and J is TRBJ2-4; possibly TRBD1 for D (5 bases). The J call may not be correct, given that the DNA end is closer to TRBJ2-7. CDR1 and CDR2 from the germline V gene are MDHEN and SYDVKM. CDR3 size: 14 residues. The chain's CDR3 is CASRARGLSYEQYF. CDR3 DNA sequence: TGTGCCAGCAGGGCAAGGGGCCTATCCTACGAGCAGTACTTC.

This rearrangement joins TRBV5-6 to TRBJ2-1; a weak D match, TRBD1 (5 bases). The germline CDR1 and CDR2 sequences are SGHDT and YYEEEE. The CDR3 totals 17 residues. V was trimmed by 1 base and J by 0 bases, leaving 14 bases between them. The CDR3 DNA reads TGTGCCAGCAGCTTGCTATTTGGGGCGGACTCCTACAATGAGCAGTTCTTC. It codes for CASSLLFGADSYNEQFF. The variable domain in full, completed from reference TRBV5-6 and TRBJ2-1, reads DAGVTQSPTHLIKTRGQQVTLRCSPKSGHDTVSWYQQALGQGPQFIFQYYEEEERQRGNFPDRFSGHQFPNYSSELNVNALLLGDSALYLCASSLLFGADSYNEQFFGPGTRLTVL.

This clonotype was detected only a few times. This chain joins TRBV4-2 and TRBJ1-2, with D possibly TRBD1 on 6 matching bases. The V end was cut by 0 bases, the J end by 6 bases, with 17 bases between. The CDR3 has 16 amino acids. In germline, CDR1 is LGHNA, CDR2 YNFKEQ. CDR3 protein: CASSQDWLGGGDGYTF. The CDR3 DNA is TGTGCCAGCAGCCAAGATTGGTTAGGGGGAGGGGATGGCTACACCTTC.